This T cell receptor beta chain was identified during a study of shared clonotypes between healthy human individuals. Study conclusions and caveats: Sequencing depth was expected to influence donor clonotype sharing.

On sorted subsets, replicate PCRs used approximately 200 ng DNA, or 25,000 to 35,000 T cell genomes. Using immunoSEQ multiplex PCR, the repertoire was profiled, and TCRdb retains in-frame clones only, with some absent. In the table there are some 2,100,000 clones, approximately 95% of which are singletons. This clone was detected once. What it recognizes is unknown. Trimming took off 4 bases at V and 2 bases at J, with 9 bases between the two ends. The germline V gene encodes CDR1 KGHSH and CDR2 LQKENI. This CDR3 has 14 amino acids. The sample comprised naive CD4+ T cells sorted from blood. Subset in this sample: CD45RA+ positively selected. The sequence was collected from a man aged 18 to 30 in good health. The chain couples TRBV18 to TRBJ1-5; D is perhaps TRBD1 (6 bases). This CDR3 reads CASSLRQGNQPQHF. CDR3 sequence (DNA): TGTGCCAGCTCACTCCGACAGGGCAATCAGCCCCAGCATTTT.